A selection of T cell receptor beta chains follows, all from one sample in a study of cytomegalovirus exposure and HLA in healthy donors. The repertoire was sequenced with immunoSEQ multiplex PCR; TCRdb's copy has only in-frame clones and lacks some. The sample comprises 75,000 to 95,000 clones, less than 80% of which are singletons, and roughly 21% rests with the top ten. The material sequenced was PBMCs. These receptors originate from a woman aged 45 to 65 in good health and CMV-seropositive. CDR3s include the opening cysteine and the closing phenylalanine or tryptophan. A D gene is named only where the DNA matches it firmly. A row's size may be missing; if present it is once, few, many or a size class.

TRBD1,TRBJ1-1,.,TRBV9,TGTGCCAGCAGCGTAGCCCCAAGGACAGGGTGGGACACTGAAGCTTTCTTT,CASSVAPRTGWDTEAFF
TRBD1,TRBJ1-1,.,TRBV7-9,TGTGCCAGCAGCTTAGCGAGGACAGGGGTTATGAACACTGAAGCTTTCTTT,CASSLARTGVMNTEAFF
TRBD1,TRBJ2-7,medium-sized,TRBV7-6,TGTGCCAGCAGCTTAACTATACAGGGGTACGAGCAGTACTTC,CASSLTIQGYEQYF
.,TRBJ1-6,.,TRBV6-5,TGTGCCAGCAGAACTCGGGATTATAATTCACCCCTCCACTTT,CASRTRDYNSPLHF
TRBD2,TRBJ2-3,.,TRBV5-1,TGCGCCAGCAGCTTGGGACTAGCGGGGACGCAGGGGACAGATACGCAGTATTTT,CASSLGLAGTQGTDTQYF
.,TRBJ1-1,.,TRBV19,TGTGCCAGTCTACGGGGTGATTCGAACACTGAAGCTTTCTTT,CASLRGDSNTEAFF
.,TRBJ1-6,.,TRBV7-2,TGTGCCAGCAGCTTGTCGAGCTCCTATAATTCACCCCTCCACTTT,CASSLSSSYNSPLHF
.,TRBJ1-5,few,TRBV23-1,TGCGCCAGCAGTCTCTACAGACCGCCTCGTCGCAGCAATCAGCCCCAGCATTTT,CASSLYRPPRRSNQPQHF
.,TRBJ2-3,.,TRBV19,TGTGCCAGTAGTTCGGGGTCAGTTGTAGATACGCAGTATTTT,CASSSGSVVDTQYF
.,TRBJ2-7,.,TRBV5-1,TGCGCCAGCAGCTTGGAGTGGCAGGGTATTGACGAGCAGTACTTC,CASSLEWQGIDEQYF
.,TRBJ2-1,once,TRBV2,TGTGCCAGCACATCATACAATGAGCAGTTCTTC,CASTSYNEQFF
.,TRBJ1-1,few,TRBV5-1,TGCGCCAGCAGAAGGAGCCCGAACACTGAAGCTTTCTTT,CASRRSPNTEAFF
.,TRBJ1-1,.,TRBV6-1,TGTGCCAGCAGTGAACTGCAGGGGAAGGACACTGAAGCTTTCTTT,CASSELQGKDTEAFF
TRBD1,TRBJ1-1,.,TRBV2,TGTGCCAGCAGTGAAGCGCTGACAGGGGGAACTGAAGCTTTCTTT,CASSEALTGGTEAFF
TRBD2,TRBJ2-5,few,TRBV4-2,TGTGCCAGCAGCCATTCGACTAGCGGGGAAGAGACCCAGTACTTC,CASSHSTSGEETQYF
.,TRBJ1-6,.,TRBV4-2,TGTGCCAGCAGCCCCATCCGCGGGGAGGGTAGTAATTCACCCCTCCACTTT,CASSPIRGEGSNSPLHF
.,TRBJ1-6,.,TRBV28,TGTGCCAGCACCCTCGGGGGTGTATCCCCTAATTCACCCCTCCACTTT,CASTLGGVSPNSPLHF
.,TRBJ2-7,.,TRBV7-2,TGTGCCAGCAGCCCCGTAGGAAGGACAGACTCCTACGAGCAGTACTTC,CASSPVGRTDSYEQYF
.,TRBJ2-7,.,TRBV7-2,TGTGCCAGCAGCTTAGATGTTGGAGCTAGCAGAAGGTACGAGCAGTACTTC,CASSLDVGASRRYEQYF
.,TRBJ2-7,.,TRBV2,TGTGCCAGCAGTGACAGGCTCTCCTACGAGCAGTACTTC,CASSDRLSYEQYF
.,TRBJ1-5,.,TRBV27,TGTGCCAGCAGTTTGATTAGAGGCAATCAGCCCCAGCATTTT,CASSLIRGNQPQHF
.,TRBJ1-1,few,TRBV7-9,TGTGCCAGCAGCTTAGTGGGGCGGCAGAACACTGAAGCTTTCTTT,CASSLVGRQNTEAFF
.,TRBJ1-6,.,TRBV28,TGTGCCAGCAGTCGCGAGGGGGGGCGAAATTCACCCCTCCACTTT,CASSREGGRNSPLHF
TRBD1,TRBJ2-7,few,TRBV7-9,TGTGCCAGCACCGGGACAGGGGCAGACGAGCAGTACTTC,CASTGTGADEQYF
TRBD1,TRBJ1-6,.,TRBV2,TGTGCCAGCCGGGACAGGGGTTTGACACCCCTCCACTTT,CASRDRGLTPLHF
TRBD2,TRBJ2-3,.,TRBV10-3,TGTGCCATAACGGGACTAGCGGGCACTAGCACAGATACGCAGTATTTT,CAITGLAGTSTDTQYF
.,TRBJ2-7,few,TRBV19,TGTGCCAGTAGTAGCGGCGGCTACGAGCAGTACTTC,CASSSGGYEQYF
TRBD1,TRBJ1-1,.,TRBV5-1,TGCGCCAGCAGCTTTGGGGGACAGGGGGCGACTGAAGCTTTCTTT,CASSFGGQGATEAFF
TRBD2,TRBJ2-4,few,TRBV9,TGTGCCAGCAGCTCCTCCAGCGGGGGCAGGGAGGACATTCAGTACTTC,CASSSSSGGREDIQYF
TRBD1,TRBJ2-3,.,TRBV5-1,TGCGCCAGCAGCTCCAGGGGGCAAGGAGATACGCAGTATTTT,CASSSRGQGDTQYF
TRBD1,TRBJ1-6,.,TRBV7-9,TGTGCCAGCAGCTTCAACCGGGACAGGGGCAATTCACCCCTCCACTTT,CASSFNRDRGNSPLHF
.,TRBJ1-5,.,TRBV2,TGTGCCAGCGGGGGGGTTAGCAATCAGCCCCAGCATTTT,CASGGVSNQPQHF
.,TRBJ1-2,few,TRBV5-1,TGCGCCAGCAGCTTGGAGTCGGTAAACTATGGCTACACCTTC,CASSLESVNYGYTF
TRBD2,TRBJ2-1,.,TRBV15,TGTGCCACCAGCAGAGAAATCCTGACTAGCGGGGGGCTCAATGAGCAGTTCTTC,CATSREILTSGGLNEQFF
.,TRBJ1-2,once,TRBV2,TGTGCCAGCAGTGAACAAACTAACTATGGCTACACCTTC,CASSEQTNYGYTF
.,TRBJ2-5,.,TRBV6-5,TGTGCCAGCAGTATGGACGGGCGCGGGGCCCAGTACTTC,CASSMDGRGAQYF
TRBD2,TRBJ2-3,few,TRBV28,TGTGCCAGCACTAGCGGGGGGAGTCCAGATACGCAGTATTTT,CASTSGGSPDTQYF
.,TRBJ2-7,.,TRBV28,TGTGCCAGCAGCTCCCAGGGTATCGAGCAGTACTTC,CASSSQGIEQYF
TRBD1,TRBJ2-1,.,TRBV7-8,TGTGCCAGCAGCTCCCCCAGACCGACCGGGACAGGGGAAGATGAGCAGTTCTTC,CASSSPRPTGTGEDEQFF
.,TRBJ1-2,.,TRBV4-3,TGCGCCAGCAGCCAAGATACCCGGACTCGGGGTGGCTACACCTTC,CASSQDTRTRGGYTF
TRBD2,TRBJ2-3,once,TRBV6-6,TGTGCCAGCCACACTAGCGGGGCCGGCACAGATACGCAGTATTTT,CASHTSGAGTDTQYF
TRBD2,TRBJ2-1,few,TRBV4-2,TGTGCCAGCAGCCAAGATTTAGGACTAGCTTCCTACAATGAGCAGTTCTTC,CASSQDLGLASYNEQFF
TRBD1,TRBJ2-7,.,TRBV7-9,TGTGCCAGCAGCTTTTCCCTCGGGACAGCTGACGGAAACGAGCAGTACTTC,CASSFSLGTADGNEQYF
TRBD1,TRBJ1-2,few,TRBV5-5,TGTGCCAGCAGCCCGAAAGAGGGGGCGCGAGGCTACACCTTC,CASSPKEGARGYTF
TRBD1,TRBJ1-2,.,TRBV9,TGTGCCAGCAGCGGAGGGACAGTGGGGTGGGTTGGCTATGGCTACACCTTC,CASSGGTVGWVGYGYTF
TRBD1,TRBJ1-5,.,TRBV27,TGTGCCAGCAGTTTATTAGGGACAGGGTACGGAAATCAGCCCCAGCATTTT,CASSLLGTGYGNQPQHF
.,TRBJ1-2,.,TRBV2,TGTGCCAGCAGTGAAGGGACAGTAGCTAACTATGGCTACACCTTC,CASSEGTVANYGYTF
TRBD1,TRBJ1-6,.,TRBV18,TGTGCCAGCTCCGACAGGGAGGATTCACCCCTCCACTTT,CASSDREDSPLHF
TRBD1,TRBJ2-2,.,TRBV7-2,TGTGCCATCCCCCCCCAGGACAGGATAATATCGAACACCGGGGAGCTGTTTTTT,CAIPPQDRIISNTGELFF
TRBD1,TRBJ2-7,.,TRBV6-6,TGTGCCAGCAGTTACCTACAGGGGGCTGGAACCTACGAGCAGTACTTC,CASSYLQGAGTYEQYF
TRBD1,TRBJ1-2,few,TRBV10-3,TGTGCCATCAGTGCCGACCCCAGGGACAGCTGGCCTGGGGGCTACACCTTC,CAISADPRDSWPGGYTF
.,TRBJ2-2,.,TRBV11-3,TGTGCCAGCAGCAACTGCAGGGGTGAAACCGGGGAGCTGTTTTTT,CASSNCRGETGELFF
.,TRBJ1-2,few,TRBV4-2,TGTGCCAGCAGCCAAGATGGGGGGGTGATCTATGGCTACACCTTC,CASSQDGGVIYGYTF
TRBD1,TRBJ2-7,few,TRBV27,TGTGCCAGCAGTTTAAAGAGGGACAGAGACTACGAGCAGTACTTC,CASSLKRDRDYEQYF